This T cell receptor (beta chain) is from a study of T cells after somatic rescue of genetic block. CDR3 size: 13 residues. Germline V gives CDR1 MGHRA, CDR2 YSYEKL. Trimming took off 0 bases at V and 10 bases at J, with 10 bases between the two ends. Produced via immunoSEQ multiplex PCR; TCRdb's table is partial and in-frame only. The data hold approximately 110,000 clones, with over 80% observed a single time. This clonotype was obtained from a woman between 18 and 29 years old. Sequenced material: peripheral blood mononuclear cells (PBMCs). The chain has TRBV4-1 and TRBJ1-5; no reliable D call. CDR3 coding DNA: TGCGCCAGCAGCCAAGATCCGACGCGACCCCAGCATTTT. Its protein product is CASSQDPTRPQHF.